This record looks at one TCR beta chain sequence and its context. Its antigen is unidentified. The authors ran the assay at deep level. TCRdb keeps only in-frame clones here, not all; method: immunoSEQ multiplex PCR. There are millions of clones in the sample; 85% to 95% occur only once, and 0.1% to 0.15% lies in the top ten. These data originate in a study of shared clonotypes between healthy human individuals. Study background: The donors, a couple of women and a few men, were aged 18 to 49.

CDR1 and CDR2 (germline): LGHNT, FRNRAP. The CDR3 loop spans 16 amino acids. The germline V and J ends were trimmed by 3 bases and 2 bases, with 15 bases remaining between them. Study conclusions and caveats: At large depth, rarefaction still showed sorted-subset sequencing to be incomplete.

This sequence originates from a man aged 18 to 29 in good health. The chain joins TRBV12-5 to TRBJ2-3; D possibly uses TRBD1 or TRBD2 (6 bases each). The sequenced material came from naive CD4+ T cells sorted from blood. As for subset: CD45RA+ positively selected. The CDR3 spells CASGLGGNTPTDTQYF. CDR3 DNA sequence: TGTGCTAGTGGTTTAGGGGGGAACACTCCCACAGATACGCAGTATTTT. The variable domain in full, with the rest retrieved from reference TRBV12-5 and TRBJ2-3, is DARVTQTPRHKVTEMGQEVTMRCQPILGHNTVFWYRQTMMQGLELLAYFRNRAPLDDSGMPKDRFSAEMPDATLATLKIQPSEPRDSAVYFCASGLGGNTPTDTQYFGPGTRLTVL.